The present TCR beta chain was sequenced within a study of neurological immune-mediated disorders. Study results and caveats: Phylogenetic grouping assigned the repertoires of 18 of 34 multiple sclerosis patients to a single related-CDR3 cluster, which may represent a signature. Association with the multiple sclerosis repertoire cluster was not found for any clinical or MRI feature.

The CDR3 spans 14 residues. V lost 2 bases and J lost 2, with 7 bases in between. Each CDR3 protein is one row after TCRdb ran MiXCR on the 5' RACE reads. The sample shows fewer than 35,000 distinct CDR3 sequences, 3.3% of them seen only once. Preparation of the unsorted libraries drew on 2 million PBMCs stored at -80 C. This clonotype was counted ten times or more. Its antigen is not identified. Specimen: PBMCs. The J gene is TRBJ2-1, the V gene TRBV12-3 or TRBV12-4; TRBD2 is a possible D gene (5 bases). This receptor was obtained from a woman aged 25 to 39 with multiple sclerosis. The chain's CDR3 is CASSLLAPYNEQFF. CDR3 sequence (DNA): TGTGCCAGCAGTTTACTAGCCCCCTACAATGAGCAGTTCTTC.